This T cell receptor beta chain comes out of a study of T-cell memory formation after mild COVID-19 (dated by TCRdb to about 2021). At the level of the whole study: Most TCR sequence clusters were specific to one of the two donors. The cohort was made up of two young adult volunteers, one female and one male, who were previously healthy. Longitudinal TCRalpha and TCRbeta repertoire sequencing tracked T-cell clones expanding and contracting after mild COVID-19 in a couple of donors.

The data were produced on an Illumina NovaSeq 6000. TCRalpha and TCRbeta cDNA libraries were built by 5'RACE with constant-segment primers, adding sample barcodes and unique molecular identifiers. RNA was extracted from every sample with Trizol reagent. Library amplification was performed in two PCR steps, and a second sample barcode and Illumina TruSeq adapters were introduced in the second step. Sequencing of libraries was performed on an Illumina NovaSeq with 2 x 150 bp paired-end reads. On the authors' methods: The reads were demultiplexed and collapsed into UMI-guided consensus sequences using migec v1.2.7. Using mixcr v2.1.11, the UMI consensuses were aligned to TRA and TRB V and J templates and assembled into clonotypes. A clonotype was counted as expanded or contracted only when both edgeR and NoisET called the clonotype significant, with the noise models trained on biological replicates. For edgeR calls, a false discovery rate-adjusted p below 0.01 and a log2 fold-change threshold of 1 were applied. PCA with hierarchical clustering of max-normalized trajectories of the 1000 most abundant clonotypes was used as exploratory dynamics analysis. Separately sequenced CD4+ and CD8+ repertoires were used to assign a CD4 or CD8 phenotype to each responding clone. TCRdb applied fastp at Q25 and MiXCR to the public reads, then kept only in-frame beta chains. Each CDR3 protein appears once, grouped with its most common genes and DNA. Here the V and J calls rest on TCRdb's processing, not on the authors' analysis. In all, the sample holds 200,000 to 250,000 distinct CDR3 sequences, and under 12% of those were seen once. 2.5% to 3.5% of the sample is in the top ten clones.

This clonotype was detected only a few times. This clone's antigen is unknown. No per-base quality is available; no much larger clone lies one base away. Overall study results and their limits: Whether the second-wave clones peaking on day 37 were SARS-CoV-2 specific was not confirmed. Some responding clones were detected in pre-infection memory, which suggested that pre-existing cross-reactive memory T cells had joined the SARS-CoV-2 response. Only a couple of mild cases were covered by the study, and larger cohorts that include severe cases with pre-infection samples were considered necessary. Balanced CD4/CD8 phenotypes were observed for clones contracting from day 15 to 85, whereas a bias towards CD4+ was observed for a second wave of clones expanding from day 15 to 37. Contracting CD4+ clones turned up mainly in the CM and EM memory subsets, whereas EMRA was where CD8+ clones were enriched.

Ficoll-Paque density gradient centrifugation was used to isolate PBMCs. The CDR3 measures 14 amino acids from cysteine to phenylalanine. Just CDR3 DNA is preserved here, 42 bases in frame from base 1. CDR1 and CDR2 were assigned from the germline V gene (reference sequence) as LGHDT and YNNKEL. At the junction V is shortened by 3 bases and J by 0 bases, with 8 bases in between. The sample comprised PBMCs or a T cell subset sorted from them (not recorded which). The receptor was derived from a man in his late teens or twenties who had mild COVID-19 (a few samples of this study predate the infection). The sample titles of this study are shuffled in the database, so cell type and time point are left out; the donor was told from shared clones. This sequence uses TRBV3-1 and TRBJ1-1; the D gene cannot be resolved reliably. The sequenced DNA: TGTGCCAGCAGCCAGACGGTAATGAACACTGAAGCTTTCTTT. It is translated as CASSQTVMNTEAFF.